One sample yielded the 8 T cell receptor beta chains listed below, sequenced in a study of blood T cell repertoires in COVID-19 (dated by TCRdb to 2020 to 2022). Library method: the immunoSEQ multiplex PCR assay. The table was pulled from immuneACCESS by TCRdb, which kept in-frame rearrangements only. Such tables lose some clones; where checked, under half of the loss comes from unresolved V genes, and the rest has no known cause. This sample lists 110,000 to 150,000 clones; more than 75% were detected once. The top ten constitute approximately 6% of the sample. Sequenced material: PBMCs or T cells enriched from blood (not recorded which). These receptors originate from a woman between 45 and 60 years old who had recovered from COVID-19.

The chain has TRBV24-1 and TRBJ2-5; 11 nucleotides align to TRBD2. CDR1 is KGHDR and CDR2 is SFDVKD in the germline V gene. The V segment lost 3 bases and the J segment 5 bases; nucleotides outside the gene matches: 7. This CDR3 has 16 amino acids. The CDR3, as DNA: TGTGCCACCAGTGATGGTAGCGGGGGGGCCGGGGAGACCCAGTACTTC. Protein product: CATSDGSGGAGETQYF.

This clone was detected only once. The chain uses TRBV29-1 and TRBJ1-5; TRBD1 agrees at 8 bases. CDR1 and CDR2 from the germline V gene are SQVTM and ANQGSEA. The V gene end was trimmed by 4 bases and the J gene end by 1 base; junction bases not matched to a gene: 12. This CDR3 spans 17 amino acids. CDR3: CSVGGRGLMLSNQPQHF. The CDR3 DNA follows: TGCAGCGTTGGGGGCAGGGGGCTGATGTTGAGCAATCAGCCCCAGCATTTT.

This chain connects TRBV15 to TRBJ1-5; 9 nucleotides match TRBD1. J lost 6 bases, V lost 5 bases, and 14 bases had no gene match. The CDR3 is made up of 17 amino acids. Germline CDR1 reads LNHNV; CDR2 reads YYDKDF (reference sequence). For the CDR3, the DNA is TGTGCCACCAGCTACCCCGCCGGGACAGGGTCTTCTCAGCCCCAGCATTTT. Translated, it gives CATSYPAGTGSSQPQHF.

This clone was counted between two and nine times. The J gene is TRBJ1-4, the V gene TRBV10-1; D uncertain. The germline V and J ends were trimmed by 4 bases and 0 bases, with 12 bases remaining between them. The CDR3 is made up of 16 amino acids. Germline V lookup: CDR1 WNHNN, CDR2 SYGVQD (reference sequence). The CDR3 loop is CASSVGPLATNEKLFF. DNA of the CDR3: TGCGCCAGCAGTGTGGGCCCTTTGGCAACTAATGAAAAACTGTTTTTT.

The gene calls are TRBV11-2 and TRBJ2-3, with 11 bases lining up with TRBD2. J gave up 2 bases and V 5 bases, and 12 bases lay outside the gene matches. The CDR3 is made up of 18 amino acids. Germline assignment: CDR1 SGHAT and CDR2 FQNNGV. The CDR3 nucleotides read TGTGCCAGCAGCAAAATGGGGCTAGCGGGGGGTCTCACAGATACGCAGTATTTT. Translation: CASSKMGLAGGLTDTQYF. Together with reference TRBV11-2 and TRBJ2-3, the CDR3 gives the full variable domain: EAGVAQSPRYKIIEKRQSVAFWCNPISGHATLYWYQQILGQGPKLLIQFQNNGVVDDSQLPKDRFSAERLKGVDSTLKIQPAKLEDSAVYLCASSKMGLAGGLTDTQYFGPGTRLTVL.

The CDR3 nucleotides are TGTGCCAGCAGCTTAATGGGAAATGCGGGGTCCGAAGCTTTCTTT. Its translation: CASSLMGNAGSEAFF. The chain is built from TRBV7-2 and TRBJ1-1; D uncertain. Per the germline V gene, CDR1 is SGHTA and CDR2 is FQGNSA. The V and J ends lost 2 bases and 8 bases respectively, with 18 bases between them. The CDR3 covers 15 residues.

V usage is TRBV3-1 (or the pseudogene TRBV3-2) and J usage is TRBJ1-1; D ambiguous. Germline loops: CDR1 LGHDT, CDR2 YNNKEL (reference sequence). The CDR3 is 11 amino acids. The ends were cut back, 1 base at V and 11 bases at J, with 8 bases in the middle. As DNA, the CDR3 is TGTGCCAGCAGCCAAGGGGCCGAGGCTTTCTTT. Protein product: CASSQGAEAFF.

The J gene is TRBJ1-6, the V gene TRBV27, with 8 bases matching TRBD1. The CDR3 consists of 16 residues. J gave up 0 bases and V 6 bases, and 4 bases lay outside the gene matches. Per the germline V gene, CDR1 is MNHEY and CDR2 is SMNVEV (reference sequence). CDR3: CASRDRASSYNSPLHF. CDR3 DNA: TGTGCCAGCAGGGACAGGGCGAGCTCCTATAATTCACCCCTCCACTTT.